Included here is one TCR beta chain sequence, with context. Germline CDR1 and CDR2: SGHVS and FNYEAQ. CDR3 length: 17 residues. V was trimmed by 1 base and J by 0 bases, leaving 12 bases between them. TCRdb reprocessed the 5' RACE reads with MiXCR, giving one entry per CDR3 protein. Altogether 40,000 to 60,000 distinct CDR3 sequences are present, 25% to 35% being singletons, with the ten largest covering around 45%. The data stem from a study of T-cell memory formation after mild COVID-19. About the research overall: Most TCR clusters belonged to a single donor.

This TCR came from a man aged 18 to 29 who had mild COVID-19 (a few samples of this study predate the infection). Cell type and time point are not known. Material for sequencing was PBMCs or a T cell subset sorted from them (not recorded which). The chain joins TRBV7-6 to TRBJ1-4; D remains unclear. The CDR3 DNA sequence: TGTGCCAGCAGCTTAGAAACCAGGATGACAACTAATGAAAAACTGTTTTTT. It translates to CASSLETRMTTNEKLFF.